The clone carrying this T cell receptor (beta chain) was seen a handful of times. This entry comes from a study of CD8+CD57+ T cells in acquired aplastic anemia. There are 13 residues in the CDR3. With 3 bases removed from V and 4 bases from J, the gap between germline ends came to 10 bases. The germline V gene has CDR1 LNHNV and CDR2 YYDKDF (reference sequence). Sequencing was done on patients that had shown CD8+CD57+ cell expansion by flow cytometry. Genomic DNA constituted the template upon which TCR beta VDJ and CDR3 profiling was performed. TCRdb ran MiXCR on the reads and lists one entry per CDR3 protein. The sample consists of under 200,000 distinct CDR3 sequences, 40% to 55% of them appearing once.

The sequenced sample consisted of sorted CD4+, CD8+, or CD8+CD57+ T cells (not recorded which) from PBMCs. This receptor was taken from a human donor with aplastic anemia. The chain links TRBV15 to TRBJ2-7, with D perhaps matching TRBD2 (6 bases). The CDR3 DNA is TGTGCCACCAGCAGTAACGGGGGATACGAGCAGTACTTC. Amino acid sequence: CATSSNGGYEQYF. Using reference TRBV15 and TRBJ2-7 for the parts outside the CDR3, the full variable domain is DAMVIQNPRYQVTQFGKPVTLSCSQTLNHNVMYWYQQKSSQAPKLLFHYYDKDFNNEADTPDNFQSRRPNTSFCFLDIRSPGLGDTAMYLCATSSNGGYEQYFGPGTRLTVT.